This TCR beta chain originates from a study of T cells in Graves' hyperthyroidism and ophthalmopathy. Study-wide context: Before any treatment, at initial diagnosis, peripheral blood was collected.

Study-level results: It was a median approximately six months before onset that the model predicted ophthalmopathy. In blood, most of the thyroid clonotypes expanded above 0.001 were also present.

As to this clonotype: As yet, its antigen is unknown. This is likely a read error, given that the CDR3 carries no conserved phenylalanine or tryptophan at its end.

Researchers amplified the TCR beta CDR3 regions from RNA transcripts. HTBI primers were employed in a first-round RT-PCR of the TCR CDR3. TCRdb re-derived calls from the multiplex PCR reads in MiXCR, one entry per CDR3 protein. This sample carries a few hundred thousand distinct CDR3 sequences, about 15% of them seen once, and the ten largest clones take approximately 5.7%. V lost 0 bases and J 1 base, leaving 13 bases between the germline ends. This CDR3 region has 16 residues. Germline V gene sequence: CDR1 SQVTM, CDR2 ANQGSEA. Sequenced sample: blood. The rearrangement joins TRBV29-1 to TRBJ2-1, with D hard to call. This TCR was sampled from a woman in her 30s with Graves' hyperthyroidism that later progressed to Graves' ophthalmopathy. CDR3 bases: TGCAGCGTTGAAGATCATAACCAGAGGTCCTACAATGAGCAGTTCCTC. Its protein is CSVEDHNQRSYNEQFL.